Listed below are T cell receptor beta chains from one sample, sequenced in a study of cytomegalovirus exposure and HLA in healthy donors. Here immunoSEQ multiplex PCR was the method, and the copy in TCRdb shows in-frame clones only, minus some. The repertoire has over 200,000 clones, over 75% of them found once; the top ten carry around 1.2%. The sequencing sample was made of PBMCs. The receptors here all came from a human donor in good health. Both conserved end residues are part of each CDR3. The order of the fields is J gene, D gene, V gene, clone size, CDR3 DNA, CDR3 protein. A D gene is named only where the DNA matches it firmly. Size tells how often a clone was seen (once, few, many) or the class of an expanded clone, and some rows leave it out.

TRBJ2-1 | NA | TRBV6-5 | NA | TGTGCCAGCAGTTACTCCCGGGATTACAATGAGCAGTTCTTC | CASSYSRDYNEQFF
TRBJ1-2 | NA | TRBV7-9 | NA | TGTGCCAGCAGCTTAGTTCCCCCAGGCAACTATGGCTACACCTTC | CASSLVPPGNYGYTF
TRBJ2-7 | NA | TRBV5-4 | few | TGTGCCAGCAGCATCCCTAGCGGAGGGGGGGACGAGCAGTACTTC | CASSIPSGGGDEQYF
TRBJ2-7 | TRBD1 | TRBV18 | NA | TGTGCCAGCTCACCACCTTTCCTAGGGACAGGGAACTTCTACGAGCAGTACTTC | CASSPPFLGTGNFYEQYF
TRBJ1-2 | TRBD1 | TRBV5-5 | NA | TGTGCCAGCAGCTCTACAGGGGGTAACTATGGCTACACCTTC | CASSSTGGNYGYTF
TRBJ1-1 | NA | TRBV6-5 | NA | TGTGCCAGCACTCAAGGACAGAGGAACACTGAAGCTTTCTTT | CASTQGQRNTEAFF
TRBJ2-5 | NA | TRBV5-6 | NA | TGTGCCAGCAGCTTGGGGACAGCCCAAGAGACCCAGTACTTC | CASSLGTAQETQYF
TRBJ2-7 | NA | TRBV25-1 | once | TGTGCCAGCAGAGCTACCGTCTCCTACGAGCAGTACTTC | CASRATVSYEQYF
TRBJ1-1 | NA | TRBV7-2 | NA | TGTGCCAGCAGCTTATCAGGGGCCACTGAAGCTTTCTTT | CASSLSGATEAFF
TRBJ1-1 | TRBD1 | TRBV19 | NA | TGTGCCAGTAGTGTAGGACAGGGTAGCACTGAAGCTTTCTTT | CASSVGQGSTEAFF
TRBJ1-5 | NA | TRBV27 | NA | TGTGCCAGCAGTTTGCTGCCCGGGACACCTCAGCCCCAGCATTTT | CASSLLPGTPQPQHF
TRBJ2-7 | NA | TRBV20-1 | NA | TGCAGTGCTGCCAGCGGAGACGAGCAGTACTTC | CSAASGDEQYF
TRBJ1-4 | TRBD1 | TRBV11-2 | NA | TGTGCCAGCAGCTCCCGGACAGGGAACACTAATGAAAAACTGTTTTTT | CASSSRTGNTNEKLFF
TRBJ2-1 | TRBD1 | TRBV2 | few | TGTGCCAGCAGTTTCGGGACAGGGCGCTACAATGAGCAGTTCTTC | CASSFGTGRYNEQFF
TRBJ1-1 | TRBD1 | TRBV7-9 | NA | TGTGCCAGCAGCCCCTGGACAGGGAACACTGAAGCTTTCTTT | CASSPWTGNTEAFF
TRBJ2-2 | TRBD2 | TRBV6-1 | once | TGTGCCAGCAGGGGTAGCGGGAGAGACGGGGAGCTGTTTTTT | CASRGSGRDGELFF
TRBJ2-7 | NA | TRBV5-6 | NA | TGTGCCAGCAGCTTGGTTACAGCCTACGAGCAGTACTTC | CASSLVTAYEQYF
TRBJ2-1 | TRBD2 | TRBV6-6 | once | TGTGCCAGCAGTCAATTAGCGGGAGGTGATGAGCAGTTCTTC | CASSQLAGGDEQFF
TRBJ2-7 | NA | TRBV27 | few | TGTGCCAGCAGTTTAACAAAAGGGACAACTACCTACGAGCAGTACTTC | CASSLTKGTTTYEQYF